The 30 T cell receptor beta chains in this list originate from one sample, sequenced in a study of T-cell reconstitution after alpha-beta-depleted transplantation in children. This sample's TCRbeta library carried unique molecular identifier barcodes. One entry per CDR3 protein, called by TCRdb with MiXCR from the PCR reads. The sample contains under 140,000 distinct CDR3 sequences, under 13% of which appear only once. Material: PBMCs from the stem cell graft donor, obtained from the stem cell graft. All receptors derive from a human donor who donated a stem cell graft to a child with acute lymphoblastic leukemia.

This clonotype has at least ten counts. CDR3 amino acids: CASSRGQGSNQPQHF. The DNA of the CDR3 is TGTGCCAGCAGCCGGGGACAGGGGTCCAATCAGCCCCAGCATTTT. The chain couples TRBV7-9 to TRBJ1-5, with 10 nucleotides matching TRBD1. Unmatched junction bases numbered 4, after V lost 5 bases and J lost 3 bases. Looked up from germline, CDR1 is SEHNR and CDR2 is FQNEAQ (reference sequence). The CDR3 runs to 15 residues.

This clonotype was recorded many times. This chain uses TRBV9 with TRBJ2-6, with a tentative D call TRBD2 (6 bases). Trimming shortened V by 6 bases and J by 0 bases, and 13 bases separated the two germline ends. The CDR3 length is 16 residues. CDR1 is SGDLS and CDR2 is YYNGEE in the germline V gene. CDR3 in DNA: TGTGCCAGCAAGGAGGGGTCCAGCTCTGGGGCCAACGTCCTGACTTTC. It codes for CASKEGSSSGANVLTF.

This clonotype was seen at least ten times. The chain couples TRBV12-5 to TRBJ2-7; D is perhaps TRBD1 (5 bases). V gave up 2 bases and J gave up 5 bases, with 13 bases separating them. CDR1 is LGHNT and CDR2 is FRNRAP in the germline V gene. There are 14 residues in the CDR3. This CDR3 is CASGLSSGFDEQYF. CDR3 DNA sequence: TGTGCTAGTGGTTTGTCCTCAGGGTTCGACGAGCAGTACTTC.

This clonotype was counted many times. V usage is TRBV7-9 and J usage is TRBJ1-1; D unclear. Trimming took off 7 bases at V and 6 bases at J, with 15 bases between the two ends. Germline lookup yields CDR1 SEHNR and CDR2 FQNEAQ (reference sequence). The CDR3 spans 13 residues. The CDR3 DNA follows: TGTGCCAGCACCTTGGGCGCGGATCCTGAAGCTTTCTTT. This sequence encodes CASTLGADPEAFF. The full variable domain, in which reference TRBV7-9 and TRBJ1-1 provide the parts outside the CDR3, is DTGVSQNPRHKITKRGQNVTFRCDPISEHNRLYWYRQTLGQGPEFLTYFQNEAQLEKSRLLSDRFSAERPKGSFSTLEIQRTEQGDSAMYLCASTLGADPEAFFGQGTRLTVV.

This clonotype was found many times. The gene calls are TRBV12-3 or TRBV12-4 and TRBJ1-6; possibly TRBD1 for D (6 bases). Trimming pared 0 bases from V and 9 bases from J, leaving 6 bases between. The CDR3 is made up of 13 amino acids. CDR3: CASSLARGSPLHF. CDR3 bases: TGTGCCAGCAGTTTAGCCAGGGGTTCACCCCTCCACTTT.

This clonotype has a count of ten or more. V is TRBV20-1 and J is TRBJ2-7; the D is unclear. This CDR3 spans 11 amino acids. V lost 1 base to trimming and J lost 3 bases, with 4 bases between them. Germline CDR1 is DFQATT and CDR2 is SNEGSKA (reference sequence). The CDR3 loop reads CSARGDYEQYF. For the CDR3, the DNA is TGCAGTGCTAGAGGGGACTACGAGCAGTACTTC.

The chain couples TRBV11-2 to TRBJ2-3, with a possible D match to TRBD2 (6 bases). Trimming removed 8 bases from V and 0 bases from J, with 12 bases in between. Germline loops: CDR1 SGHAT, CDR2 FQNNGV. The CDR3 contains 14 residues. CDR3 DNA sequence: TGTGCCAGCGCGGCTAGCGTTAGCACAGATACGCAGTATTTT. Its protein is CASAASVSTDTQYF.

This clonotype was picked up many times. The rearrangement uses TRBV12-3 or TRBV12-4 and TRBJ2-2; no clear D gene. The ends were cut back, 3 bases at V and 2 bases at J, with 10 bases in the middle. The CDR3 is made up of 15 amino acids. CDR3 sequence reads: CASSFYRLNTGELFF. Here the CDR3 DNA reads TGTGCCAGCAGTTTTTACCGATTAAACACCGGGGAGCTGTTTTTT.

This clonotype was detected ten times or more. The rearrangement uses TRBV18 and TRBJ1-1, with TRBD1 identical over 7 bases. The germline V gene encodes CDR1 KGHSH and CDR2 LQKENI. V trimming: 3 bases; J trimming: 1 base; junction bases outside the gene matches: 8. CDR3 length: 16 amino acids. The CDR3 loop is CASSPPKTGRNTEAFF. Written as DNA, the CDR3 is TGTGCCAGCTCACCGCCGAAGACAGGGAGGAACACTGAAGCTTTCTTT.

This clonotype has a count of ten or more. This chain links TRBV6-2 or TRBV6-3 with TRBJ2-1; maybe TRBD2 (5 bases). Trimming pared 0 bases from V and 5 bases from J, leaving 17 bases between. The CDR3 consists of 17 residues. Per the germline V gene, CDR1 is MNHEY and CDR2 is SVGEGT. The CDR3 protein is CASSYSAGSAAHNEQFF. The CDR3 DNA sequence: TGTGCCAGCAGTTACTCGGCGGGCTCCGCGGCTCACAATGAGCAGTTCTTC.

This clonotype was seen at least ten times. CDR3 loop: CASSLLRERGRRAEAFF. The DNA for the CDR3 is TGCGCCAGTTCCTTACTGAGGGAGAGGGGTCGAAGGGCTGAAGCTTTCTTT. This chain links TRBV5-1 with TRBJ1-1; possible D gene TRBD1, 5 bases. Per the germline V gene, CDR1 is SGHRS and CDR2 is YFSETQ. V lost 8 bases to trimming and J lost 6 bases, with 29 bases between them. CDR3 length: 17 residues.

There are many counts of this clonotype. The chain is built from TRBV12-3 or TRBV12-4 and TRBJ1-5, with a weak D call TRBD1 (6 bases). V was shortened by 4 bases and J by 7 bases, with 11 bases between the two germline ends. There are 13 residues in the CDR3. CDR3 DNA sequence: TGTGCCAGCAGTTGGGACACGGAACAGCCCCAGCATTTT. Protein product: CASSWDTEQPQHF.

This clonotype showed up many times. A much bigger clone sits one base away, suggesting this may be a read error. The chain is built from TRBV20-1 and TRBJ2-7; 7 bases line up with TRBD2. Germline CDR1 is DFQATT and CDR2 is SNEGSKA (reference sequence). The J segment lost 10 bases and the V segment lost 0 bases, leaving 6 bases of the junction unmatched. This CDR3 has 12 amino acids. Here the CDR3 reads CSARDHREGQYF. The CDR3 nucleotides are TGCAGTGCTAGAGATCATAGGGAGGGACAGTACTTC.

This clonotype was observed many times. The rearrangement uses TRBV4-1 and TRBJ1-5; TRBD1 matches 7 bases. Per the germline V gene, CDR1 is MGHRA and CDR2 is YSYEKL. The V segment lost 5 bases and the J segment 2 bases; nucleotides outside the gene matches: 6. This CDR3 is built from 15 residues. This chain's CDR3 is CASSETGVGNQPQHF. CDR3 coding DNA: TGCGCCAGCAGCGAAACAGGGGTCGGCAATCAGCCCCAGCATTTT.

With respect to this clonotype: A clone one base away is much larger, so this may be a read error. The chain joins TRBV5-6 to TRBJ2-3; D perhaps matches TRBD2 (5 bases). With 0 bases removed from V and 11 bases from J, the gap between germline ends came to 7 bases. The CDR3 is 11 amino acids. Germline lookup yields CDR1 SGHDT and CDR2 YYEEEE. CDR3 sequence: CASSLGGWQYF. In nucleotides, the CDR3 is TGTGCCAGCAGCTTGGGCGGGTGGCAGTATTTT.

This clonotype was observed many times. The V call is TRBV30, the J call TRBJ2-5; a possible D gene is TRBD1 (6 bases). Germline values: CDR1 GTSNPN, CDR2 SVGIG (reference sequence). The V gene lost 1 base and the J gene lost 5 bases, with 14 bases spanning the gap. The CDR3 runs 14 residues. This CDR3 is CAWSEGRGWETQYF. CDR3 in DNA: TGTGCCTGGAGTGAGGGCAGGGGTTGGGAGACCCAGTACTTC.

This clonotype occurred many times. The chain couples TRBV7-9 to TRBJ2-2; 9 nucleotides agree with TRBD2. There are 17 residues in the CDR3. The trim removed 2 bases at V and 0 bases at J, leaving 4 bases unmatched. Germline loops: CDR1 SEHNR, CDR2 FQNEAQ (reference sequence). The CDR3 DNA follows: TGTGCCAGCAGCTTAAAGAGCGGGGGGACGAACACCGGGGAGCTGTTTTTT. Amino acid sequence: CASSLKSGGTNTGELFF.

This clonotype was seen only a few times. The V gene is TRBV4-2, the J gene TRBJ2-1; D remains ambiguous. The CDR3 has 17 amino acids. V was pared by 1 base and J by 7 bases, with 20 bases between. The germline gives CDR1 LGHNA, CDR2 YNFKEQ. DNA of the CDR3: TGTGCCAGCAGCCAAGGCTTGGAGATGCAACTTGAGAATGAGCAGTTCTTC. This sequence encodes CASSQGLEMQLENEQFF.

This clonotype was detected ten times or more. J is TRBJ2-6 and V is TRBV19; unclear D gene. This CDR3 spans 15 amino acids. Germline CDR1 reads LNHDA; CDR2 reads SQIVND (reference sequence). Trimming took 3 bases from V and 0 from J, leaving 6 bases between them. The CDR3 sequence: CASSMDLSGANVLTF. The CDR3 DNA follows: TGTGCCAGTAGTATGGACCTCTCTGGGGCCAACGTCCTGACTTTC. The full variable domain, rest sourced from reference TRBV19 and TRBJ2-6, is DGGITQSPKYLFRKEGQNVTLSCEQNLNHDAMYWYRQDPGQGLRLIYYSQIVNDFQKGDIAEGYSVSREKKESFPLTVTSAQKNPTAFYLCASSMDLSGANVLTFGAGSRLTVL.

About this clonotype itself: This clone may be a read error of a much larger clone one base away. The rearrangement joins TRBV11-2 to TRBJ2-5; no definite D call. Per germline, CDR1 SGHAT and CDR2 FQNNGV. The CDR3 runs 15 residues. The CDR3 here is CASSLGVGTKEIQYF. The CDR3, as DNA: TGTGCCAGCAGCTTAGGTGTGGGCACCAAAGAGATCCAGTACTTC. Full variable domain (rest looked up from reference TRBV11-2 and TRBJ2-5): EAGVAQSPRYKIIEKRQSVAFWCNPISGHATLYWYQQILGQGPKLLIQFQNNGVVDDSQLPKDRFSAERLKGVDSTLKIQPAKLEDSAVYLCASSLGVGTKEIQYFGPGTRLLVL.

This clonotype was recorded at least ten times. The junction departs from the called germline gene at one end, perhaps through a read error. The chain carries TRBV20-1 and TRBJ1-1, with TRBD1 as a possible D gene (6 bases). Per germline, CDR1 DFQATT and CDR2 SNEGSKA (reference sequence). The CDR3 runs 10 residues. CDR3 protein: CSPRGAEAFF. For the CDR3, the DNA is TGCAGTCCTAGGGGGGCTGAAGCTTTCTTT.

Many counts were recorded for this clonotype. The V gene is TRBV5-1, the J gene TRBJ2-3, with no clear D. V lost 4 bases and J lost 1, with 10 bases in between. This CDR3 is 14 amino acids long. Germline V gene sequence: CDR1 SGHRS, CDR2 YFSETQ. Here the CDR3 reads CASSLTTGTDTQYF. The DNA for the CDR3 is TGCGCCAGCAGCCTAACTACCGGCACAGATACGCAGTATTTT.

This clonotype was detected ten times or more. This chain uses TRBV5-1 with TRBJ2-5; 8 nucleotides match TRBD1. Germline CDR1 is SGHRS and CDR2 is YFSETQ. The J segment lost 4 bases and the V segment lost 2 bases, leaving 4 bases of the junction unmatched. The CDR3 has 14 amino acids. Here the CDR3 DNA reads TGCGCCAGCAGCTTCGACAGGGGAGGAGAGACCCAGTACTTC. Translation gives CASSFDRGGETQYF.

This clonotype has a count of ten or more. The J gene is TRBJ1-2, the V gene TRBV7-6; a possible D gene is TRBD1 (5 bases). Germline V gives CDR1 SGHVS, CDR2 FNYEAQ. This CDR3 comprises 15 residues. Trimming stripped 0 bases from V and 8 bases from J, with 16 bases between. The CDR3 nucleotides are TGTGCCAGCAGCTTAGCGAACTCCGGGGACCTCGGCTACACCTTC. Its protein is CASSLANSGDLGYTF.

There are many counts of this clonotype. The CDR3 loop reads CASSPSPSGAQETQYF. CDR3 in DNA: TGTGCCAGCAGTCCCAGCCCCAGCGGGGCCCAAGAGACCCAGTACTTC. The chain carries TRBV27 and TRBJ2-5, with 7 bases that match TRBD2. Trimming removed 5 bases from V and 1 base from J; junction bases left unmatched: 10. Germline CDR1 and CDR2: MNHEY and SMNVEV (reference sequence). The CDR3 consists of 16 residues.

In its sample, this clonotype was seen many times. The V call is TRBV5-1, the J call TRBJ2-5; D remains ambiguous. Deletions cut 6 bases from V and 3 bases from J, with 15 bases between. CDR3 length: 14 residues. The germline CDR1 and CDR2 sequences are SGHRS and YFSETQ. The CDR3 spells CASTTSDGKETQYF. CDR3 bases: TGCGCCAGCACCACCTCGGACGGAAAAGAGACCCAGTACTTC.

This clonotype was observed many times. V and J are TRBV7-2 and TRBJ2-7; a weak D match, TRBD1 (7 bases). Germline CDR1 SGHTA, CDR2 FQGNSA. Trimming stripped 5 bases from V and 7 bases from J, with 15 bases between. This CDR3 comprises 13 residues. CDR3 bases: TGTGCCAGCAGCACCCGGGCAGGGGGGGAGCAGTACTTC. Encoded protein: CASSTRAGGEQYF.

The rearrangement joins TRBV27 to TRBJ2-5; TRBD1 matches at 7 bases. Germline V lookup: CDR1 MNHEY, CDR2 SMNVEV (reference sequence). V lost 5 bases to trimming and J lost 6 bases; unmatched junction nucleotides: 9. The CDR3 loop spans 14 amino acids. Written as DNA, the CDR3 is TGTGCCAGCAGTATGGGACAGCCGGTGAAGACCCAGTACTTC. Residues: CASSMGQPVKTQYF.

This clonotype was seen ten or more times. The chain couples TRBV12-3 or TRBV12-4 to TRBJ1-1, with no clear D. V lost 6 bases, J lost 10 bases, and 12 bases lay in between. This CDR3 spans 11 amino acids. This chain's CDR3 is CASRQGPAAFF. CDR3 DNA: TGTGCCAGCAGACAAGGACCGGCAGCTTTCTTT.

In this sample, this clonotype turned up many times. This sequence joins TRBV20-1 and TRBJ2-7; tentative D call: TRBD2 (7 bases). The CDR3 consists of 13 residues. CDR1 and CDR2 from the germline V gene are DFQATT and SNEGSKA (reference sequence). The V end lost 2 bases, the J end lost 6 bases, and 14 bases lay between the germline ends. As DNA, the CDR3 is TGCAGTGCTAGAAGGGGGGGGCAAGGCGAGCAGTACTTC. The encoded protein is CSARRGGQGEQYF.